The present T cell receptor beta chain was sequenced within a study of human T cells and chemical hapten exposure. The study, taken as a whole, reports: Versus controls, significantly more large CDR3 similarity clusters arose from expanded TCRs.

This sample's time point: pre-sensitization, week 0. The treatment: therapeutic diphenylcyclopropenone sensitization with weekly scalp DPC. Trimming removed 2 bases from V and 3 bases from J; junction bases left unmatched: 1. The CDR3 consists of 14 residues. The V gene's germline CDR1 is SEHNR and CDR2 FQNEAQ (reference sequence). Library preparation tagged each individual cDNA molecule with a unique molecular identifier. Using its own MiXCR run on the RACE reads, TCRdb lists one record per CDR3 protein. The sample holds about 120,000 distinct CDR3 sequences, roughly 14% seen once. A note on this clonotype: What it binds is not known.

The chain employs TRBV7-9 and TRBJ2-3, with 8 bases identical to TRBD1. This TCR came from a woman under 30 with alopecia areata. Some clones in this sample may be carry-over from other donors' samples. This specimen consisted of whole blood, obtained in connection with sensitization to the hapten diphenylcyclopropenone (DPC). Here the CDR3 DNA reads TGTGCCAGCAGCTTATACAGGGGGACAGATACGCAGTATTTT. Translation gives CASSLYRGTDTQYF.